Below are 11 T cell receptor beta chains sequenced from a single sample in a study of cytotoxic CD8 clonotypes in ibrutinib-treated CLL. Assay: immunoSEQ multiplex PCR; the TCRdb copy retains only in-frame clones and omits some. The sample lists 55,000 to 80,000 clones, approximately 62% occurring once. The starting material was PBMCs, obtained after 12 months of ibrutinib treatment. The receptors were gathered from a human donor with chronic lymphocytic leukemia.

The genes are TRBV28 and TRBJ1-2, with 8 bases identical to TRBD1. Losses at the gene ends were 8 bases for V and 2 bases for J; bases not matched to a gene: 13. Germline V CDR1 and CDR2: MDHEN, SYDVKM. The CDR3 covers 16 residues. DNA of the CDR3: TGTGCCAGCCTCGAGTCAGGGGGCGCGGGGAACTATGGCTACACCTTC. It specifies CASLESGGAGNYGYTF.

Notes on this clone: This could be a read error, since a much larger clone is one nucleotide away. Within the sample, other DNA sequences also encode this same CDR3. The gene calls are TRBV5-1 and TRBJ1-1; D is undetermined. The CDR3 covers 13 residues. The germline V gene has CDR1 SGHRS and CDR2 YFSETQ. Trimming took 3 bases from V and 1 from J, leaving 7 bases between them. The CDR3 coding sequence is TGCGCCAGCAGCTCCGGGGAGAACACTGAAGCTTTCTTT. Translated, it gives CASSSGENTEAFF.

The V and J genes are TRBV6-1 and TRBJ2-1, with a weak D call TRBD2 (6 bases). CDR1 and CDR2 from the germline V gene are MNHNS and SASEGT. V was shortened by 0 bases and J by 15 bases, with 15 bases between the two germline ends. This CDR3 is built from 13 residues. CDR3 DNA: TGTGCCAGCAGTGAAGCGCTTCGCGGGGTTCGGTTCTTC. This translates into CASSEALRGVRFF.

The chain is built from TRBV6-5 and TRBJ2-7, with TRBD1 matching 8 bases. J lost 4 bases, V lost 2 bases, and 7 bases had no gene match. The CDR3 length is 15 residues. CDR1 and CDR2 from the germline V gene are MNHEY and SVGAGI. CDR3 DNA sequence: TGTGCCAGCAGTTACAGGGCAGGGGGCATTTACGAGCAGTACGTC. Its translation is CASSYRAGGIYEQYV.

The chain links TRBV4-2 to TRBJ2-3, with 7 nucleotides matching TRBD1. Germline lookup yields CDR1 LGHNA and CDR2 YNFKEQ. This CDR3 is 15 amino acids long. The V segment lost 5 bases and the J segment 1 base; nucleotides outside the gene matches: 6. The CDR3 sequence: CASSAGQARTDTQYF. CDR3 bases: TGTGCCAGCAGCGCCGGACAGGCCCGCACAGATACGCAGTATTTT.

The gene calls are TRBV4-1 and TRBJ2-3; 9 nucleotides match TRBD2. Germline lookup yields CDR1 MGHRA and CDR2 YSYEKL. This CDR3 spans 17 amino acids. After removal of 0 bases from V and 6 bases from J, the junction contained 10 bases not matched to a gene. The CDR3 is CASSQDSGAGGADTQYF. The CDR3 DNA reads TGCGCCAGCAGCCAAGACTCGGGAGCGGGAGGTGCGGATACGCAGTATTTT.

This clone appeared many times. The rearrangement uses TRBV29-1 and TRBJ1-2, with D hard to call. V lost 0 bases, J lost 6 bases, and 5 bases lay in between. CDR1 and CDR2 from the germline V gene are SQVTM and ANQGSEA. The CDR3 length is 11 residues. The CDR3 loop is CSVEDPNGYTF. The CDR3 DNA is TGCAGCGTTGAAGACCCAAATGGCTACACCTTC.

A single count supports this clone. The chain uses TRBV7-9 and TRBJ1-1, with D possibly matching TRBD1 (6 bases). This CDR3 comprises 16 residues. Trimming pared 6 bases from V and 3 bases from J, leaving 20 bases between. Germline CDR1 reads SEHNR; CDR2 reads FQNEAQ (reference sequence). In nucleotides, the CDR3 is TGTGCCAGCAGTGACGTCGGGGGCGTTTTCTACACTGAAGCTTTCTTT. This codes for CASSDVGGVFYTEAFF.

This clone was seen a single time. J is TRBJ1-3 and V is TRBV2; D uncertain. Germline V gives CDR1 SNHLY, CDR2 FYNNEI. The CDR3 has 15 residues. V dropped 10 bases and J dropped 3 bases, with 19 bases sitting between them. CDR3 sequence: CAIRSGLLHGNTIYF. The CDR3 DNA reads as TGTGCCATCCGCTCGGGCCTTCTTCATGGAAACACCATATATTTT.

The chain uses TRBV4-2 and TRBJ2-3, with 9 bases aligning to TRBD2. J was trimmed by 3 bases and V by 3 bases; bases with no gene match: 7. Germline CDR1 and CDR2: LGHNA and YNFKEQ. There are 16 residues in the CDR3. CDR3 nucleotides: TGTGCCAGCAGCCAGGGCGGGGGGGTCTCGACAGATACGCAGTATTTT. This sequence encodes CASSQGGGVSTDTQYF.

V gene TRBV28 combines with J gene TRBJ2-7; TRBD1 aligns across 7 bases. The germline V gene has CDR1 MDHEN and CDR2 SYDVKM. There are 13 residues in the CDR3. With V trimmed by 8 bases and J by 5 bases, 9 bases remained unmatched. The DNA of the CDR3 is TGTGCCAGCCGGAGACAGGGTTACGACGAGCAGTACTTC. It is translated as CASRRQGYDEQYF.